Listed below are T cell receptor beta chains from one sample, sequenced in a study of CD8+ T cells in alopecia areata. Sequencing was performed with immunoSEQ multiplex PCR; in TCRdb, only in-frame clones are kept and a portion is missing. This sample yields 89,000 or so clones, of which roughly half are seen a single time; 5.7% belongs to the top ten. The sequenced sample was NKG2D-high CD8+ T cells sorted from blood. These receptors originate from a human donor with alopecia areata. The CDR3 runs from the conserved cysteine through the conserved F or W. D genes are given only for firm matches. The size field is filled for only some rows; it gives once, few, many or a size class.

-	-	TRBJ1-5	TRBV13	TGTGCCAGCAGCGCCAGTGGGGGGGCTCAGCCCCAGCATTTT	CASSASGGAQPQHF
-	-	TRBJ2-3	TRBV7-8	TGTGCCAGCAGCTTAGCGTTAGGGGATAGAGATACGCAGTATTTT	CASSLALGDRDTQYF
TRBD2	-	TRBJ2-1	TRBV7-8	TGTGCCAGCCGACTAGCGGGGAAGAGCTCCTACAATGAGCAGTTCTTC	CASRLAGKSSYNEQFF
-	-	TRBJ2-7	TRBV27	TGTGCCAGCAGTTCGGACGGGATTAGCTCCTACGAGCAGTACTTC	CASSSDGISSYEQYF
-	-	TRBJ2-1	TRBV10-3	TGTGCCATCAGGTTTAGCAGCTACAATGAGCAGTTCTTC	CAIRFSSYNEQFF
-	-	TRBJ2-1	TRBV27	TGTGCCAGCAGTTGGGGGCAGGGCACCTACAATGAGCAGTTCTTC	CASSWGQGTYNEQFF
-	few	TRBJ2-7	TRBV10-1	TGCGCCAGCAGTGAGTCGAGACTTGATTCCGAGCAGTACTTC	CASSESRLDSEQYF
-	few	TRBJ2-1	TRBV11-2	TGTGCCAGCAGTCAGGTCAATGAGCAGTTCTTC	CASSQVNEQFF
TRBD1	-	TRBJ2-7	TRBV5-1	TGCGCCAGCAGTTCGGGACAGGGTAACTACGAGCAGTACTTC	CASSSGQGNYEQYF
-	once	TRBJ2-7	TRBV11-2	TGTGCCAGCAGCAAGGAGTCCTACGAGCAGTACTTC	CASSKESYEQYF
-	few	TRBJ1-1	TRBV10-3	TGTGCCATCGCCCGGGAAACAGGAAACACTGAAGCTTTCTTT	CAIARETGNTEAFF
-	few	TRBJ2-5	TRBV5-1	TGCGCCAGCAGCCTTGGAGGGGGGATCCAAGAGACCCAGTACTTC	CASSLGGGIQETQYF
-	-	TRBJ2-5	TRBV11-2	TGTGCCAGCAGCTTATCATTAGAGACCCAGTACTTC	CASSLSLETQYF
-	few	TRBJ2-7	TRBV11-2	TGTGCCAGCAGCTATGACCGGGACGGGGCCTACGAGCAGTACTTC	CASSYDRDGAYEQYF
-	-	TRBJ2-5	TRBV7-9	TGTGCCAGCAATAAGGAGGAAGAGACCCAGTACTTC	CASNKEEETQYF
-	few	TRBJ2-7	TRBV28	TGTGCCAGCAGTTCCACAGAGAAGCCCTACGAGCAGTACTTC	CASSSTEKPYEQYF
-	-	TRBJ2-5	TRBV15	TGTGCCACCAGGACAGGCCCGGACACAGTTGGGACCCAGTACTTC	CATRTGPDTVGTQYF
TRBD1	-	TRBJ1-2	TRBV25-1	TGTGCCAGCAGTGAGACAGGGCGGGTCTATGGCTACACCTTC	CASSETGRVYGYTF
TRBD2	few	TRBJ2-1	TRBV6-5	TGTGCCAGCAGTTACTATACTAGCGGGAAAAATGAGCAGTTCTTC	CASSYYTSGKNEQFF
-	few	TRBJ1-1	TRBV30	TGTGCCTGGAGTAGGGGGATTACAGTGAACACTGAAGCTTTCTTT	CAWSRGITVNTEAFF
-	-	TRBJ2-2	TRBV7-2	TGTGCCAGCAGCATCCGAACCGGGGAGCTGTTTTTT	CASSIRTGELFF
-	-	TRBJ1-6	TRBV7-9	TGTGCCAGCAGCCAACCCGGGGGAAGATATAATTCACCCCTCCACTTT	CASSQPGGRYNSPLHF
TRBD1	-	TRBJ2-7	TRBV29-1	TGCAGCGTTGAAGCACAGGGGATCTACGAGCAGTACTTC	CSVEAQGIYEQYF
TRBD2	-	TRBJ2-3	TRBV5-6	TGTGCCAGCAGCTCTAGCGGGAGAGGCACAGATACGCAGTATTTT	CASSSSGRGTDTQYF